This entry lists 10 T cell receptor beta chains sequenced from one sample in a study of early T cells in non-severe SARS-CoV-2 infection. TCRdb reprocessed the 5' RACE reads via MiXCR and lists one record per CDR3 protein. The data show 50,000 to 60,000 distinct CDR3 sequences, with more than 9.5% seen just once and roughly an eighth held by the top ten. Material for sequencing was whole blood. The source of these receptors is an adult who was a healthcare worker with PCR-confirmed SARS-CoV-2 infection or an uninfected control (not recorded which).

This clonotype was found many times. Sequence at one end of the junction differs from germline and may be a read error. The chain has TRBV6-6 and TRBJ2-2; 10 bases are a match to TRBD2. This CDR3 region has 14 residues. The V gene's germline CDR1 is MNHNY and CDR2 SVGAGI (reference sequence). The CDR3 nucleotides are TGCGTGATAATAGCGGGAGGCCAAAACGGGGAGCTGTTTTTT. This gives the protein CVIIAGGQNGELFF.

This clonotype was observed at least ten times. This chain connects TRBV28 to TRBJ2-3; D may match TRBD1 or TRBD2 (5 bases each). CDR3 length equals 13 residues. V was trimmed by 3 bases and J by 10 bases, leaving 14 bases between them. CDR1 is MDHEN, CDR2 SYDVKM, per germline. The CDR3 protein is CASSFRGQGPQYF. The DNA of the CDR3 is TGTGCCAGCAGTTTCAGAGGGCAGGGTCCGCAGTATTTT.

The chain is built from TRBV7-3 and TRBJ2-3; TRBD1 aligns across 8 bases. The CDR3 is made up of 14 amino acids. CDR1 and CDR2 (germline): SGHTA, FQGTGA. With V trimmed by 2 bases and J by 9 bases, 7 bases remained unmatched. CDR3 sequence (DNA): TGTGCCAGCAGCTTAGAGGGACAGGTAGACACGCAGTATTTT. It encodes CASSLEGQVDTQYF. Full variable domain (outside the CDR3, taken from reference TRBV7-3 and TRBJ2-3): GAGVSQTPSNKVTEKGKYVELRCDPISGHTALYWYRQSLGQGPEFLIYFQGTGAADDSGLPNDRFFAVRPEGSVSTLKIQRTERGDSAVYLCASSLEGQVDTQYFGPGTRLTVL.

In its sample, this clonotype was seen a few times. The V and J genes are TRBV11-1 and TRBJ2-6, with TRBD1 identical over 9 bases. The CDR3 loop spans 15 amino acids. Trimming at V came to 8 bases and at J to 2 bases, leaving 4 bases not matched to a gene. The germline V gene has CDR1 SGHAT and CDR2 FQDESV (reference sequence). The CDR3: CASCYRGPGANVLTF. The CDR3 coding sequence is TGTGCCAGCTGCTACAGGGGGCCTGGGGCCAACGTCCTGACTTTC.

This clonotype has only a few counts. V usage is TRBV12-2 and J usage is TRBJ1-1; the D call TRBD1 from the table was never checked on the DNA. TRBV12-2 is marked as a pseudogene. This CDR3 has 17 amino acids. DNA of the CDR3: TGTGCAAGTCGCTGTATAGGGCGGGGACCGTTGAACACTGAAGCTTTCTTT. This translates into CASRCIGRGPLNTEAFF.

V is TRBV29-1 and J is TRBJ2-1; D is unresolved. CDR3 length: 13 amino acids. Trimming pared 3 bases from V and 0 bases from J, leaving 6 bases between. In germline, CDR1 is SQVTM, CDR2 ANQGSEA. This CDR3 reads CSVDIYSYNEQFF. The CDR3 coding sequence is TGCAGCGTTGACATTTACTCCTACAATGAGCAGTTCTTC.

The table lists this clonotype with a few counts. The CDR3 DNA sequence: TGTGCCAGCAGCAACAGGGGACAGCCCCAGCATTTT. The encoded protein is CASSNRGQPQHF. The chain joins TRBV21-1 to TRBJ1-5; the D call TRBD1 from the table was never checked on the DNA. TRBV21-1 is classified as a pseudogene. CDR3 length: 12 amino acids.

This clonotype has a count of ten or more. CDR3 residues: CASSQGQGYNSPLHF. CDR3 nucleotide sequence: TGCGCCAGCAGCCAGGGACAGGGATATAATTCACCCCTCCACTTT. This chain joins TRBV4-1 and TRBJ1-6; 9 bases fit TRBD1. This CDR3 is 15 amino acids long. CDR1 MGHRA and CDR2 YSYEKL come from the germline V gene. Losses at the gene ends were 3 bases for V and 4 bases for J; bases not matched to a gene: 1.

This clonotype has ten or more counts. This sequence joins TRBV6-5 and TRBJ1-2; 9 bases match TRBD1. V shed 1 base, J shed 8 bases, and the junction held 11 bases outside the gene matches. Germline CDR1 and CDR2: MNHEY and SVGAGI. The CDR3 is 16 residues long. CDR3 loop: CASSYFLDRGQRGYTF. The DNA of the CDR3 is TGTGCCAGCAGTTACTTCCTGGACAGGGGCCAAAGGGGCTACACCTTC.

This clonotype was observed many times. This sequence joins TRBV6-1 and TRBJ1-2; D is possibly TRBD1 (5 bases). Germline V gives CDR1 MNHNS, CDR2 SASEGT. Trimming pared 6 bases from V and 3 bases from J, leaving 17 bases between. The CDR3 totals 15 residues. The CDR3: CASSRTDGADYGYTF. The CDR3 DNA sequence: TGTGCCAGCAGCCGGACGGACGGGGCGGACTATGGCTACACCTTC.